Following are 5 T cell receptor beta chains from one sample sequenced in a study of blood T cell repertoires in COVID-19. Using immunoSEQ multiplex PCR, the repertoire was profiled, and TCRdb retains in-frame clones only, with some absent. Of 120,000 or so clones listed, 81% were seen once; the top ten hold approximately 18%. The sequenced sample was peripheral blood. These receptors originate from a man aged 25-45 years with COVID-19, enrolled during active disease.

The rearrangement joins TRBV2 to TRBJ1-2; TRBD1 matches at 7 bases. V gave up 6 bases and J gave up 3 bases; unmatched junction bases: 13. CDR1 and CDR2 (germline): SNHLY, FYNNEI. The CDR3 length is 16 residues. The CDR3 protein is CASRGAVQGRYYGYTF. CDR3 nucleotide sequence: TGTGCCAGCAGGGGTGCGGTACAGGGGCGATACTATGGCTACACCTTC.

The chain is built from TRBV9 and TRBJ2-7; TRBD2 might be the D (5 bases). The CDR3 is 15 residues long. V dropped 4 bases and J dropped 0 bases, with 14 bases sitting between them. Per germline, CDR1 SGDLS and CDR2 YYNGEE. The CDR3, as DNA: TGTGCCAGCAGCCCCCAGAGCGGCGCCTCCTACGAGCAGTACTTC. This sequence encodes CASSPQSGASYEQYF.

The chain recombines TRBV5-1 with TRBJ1-1, with 8 bases that match TRBD1. The CDR3 sequence is 14 residues long. Trimming removed 3 bases from V and 5 bases from J; junction bases left unmatched: 6. The germline gives CDR1 SGHRS, CDR2 YFSETQ. CDR3 in DNA: TGCGCCAGCAGCTGGCAGGGGGCAGGTACTGAAGCTTTCTTT. It encodes CASSWQGAGTEAFF.

This clone was seen a few times. The V gene is TRBV9, the J gene TRBJ2-7; 9 positions match TRBD1. Germline V gives CDR1 SGDLS, CDR2 YYNGEE. The CDR3 length is 14 residues. Trimming took 4 bases from V and 7 from J; bases not matched to a gene: 9. The CDR3 coding sequence is TGTGCCAGCAGCCCTCCCGGGACAGGGTTGGAGCAGTACTTC. It is translated as CASSPPGTGLEQYF.

This clone was recorded a few times. J is TRBJ1-2 and V is TRBV28; tentative D call: TRBD1 (6 bases). CDR3 length: 14 residues. V lost 8 bases, J lost 4 bases, and 17 bases lay in between. From germline, CDR1 is MDHEN and CDR2 SYDVKM. CDR3 DNA sequence: TGTGCCAGCTCCCTTTCCCTACAGGGCTATGGCTACACCTTC. As protein: CASSLSLQGYGYTF.